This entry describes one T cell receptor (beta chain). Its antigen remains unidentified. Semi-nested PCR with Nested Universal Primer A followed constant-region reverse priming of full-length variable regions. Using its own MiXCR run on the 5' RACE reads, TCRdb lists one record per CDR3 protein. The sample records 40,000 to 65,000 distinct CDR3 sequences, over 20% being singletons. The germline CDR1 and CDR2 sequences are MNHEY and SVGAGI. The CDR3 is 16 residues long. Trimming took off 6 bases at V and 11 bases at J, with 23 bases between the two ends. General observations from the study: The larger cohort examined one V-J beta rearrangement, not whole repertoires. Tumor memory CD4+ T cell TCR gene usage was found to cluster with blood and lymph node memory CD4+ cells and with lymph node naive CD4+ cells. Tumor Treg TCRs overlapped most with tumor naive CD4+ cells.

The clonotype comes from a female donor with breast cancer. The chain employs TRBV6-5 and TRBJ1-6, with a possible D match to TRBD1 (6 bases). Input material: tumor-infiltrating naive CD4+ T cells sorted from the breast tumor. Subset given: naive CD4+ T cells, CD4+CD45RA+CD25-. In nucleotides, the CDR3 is TGTGCCAGCAGGGCCGGGACACGTCCTGAGAATCCACCCCTCCACTTT. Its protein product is CASRAGTRPENPPLHF.